This T cell receptor (beta chain) was observed in a study of T cell responses to AZD1222 COVID-19 vaccine. Broader study findings: Donor demographics were predominantly white British with a female majority; clonal diversity may be underestimated. Without day 14 samples, only post-peak T cell repertoires were studied.

The assay was immunoSEQ multiplex PCR, and TCRdb's table has in-frame clones only and misses some. There are around 140,000 clones in the sample; more than 80% occur only once, and about 1.5% lies in the top ten. V lost 5 bases and J 2 bases, leaving 3 bases between the germline ends. Germline CDR1 SEHNR, CDR2 FQNEAQ (reference sequence). The CDR3 is 11 residues long. In regard to this clone: Its antigen is still unknown.

The TCR sequence derives from an adult in good health. The source material was peripheral blood, sampled on day 0 of AZD1222 vaccination. J is TRBJ1-1 and V is TRBV7-9; no firm D call. CDR3 nucleotide sequence: TGTGCCAGCAGCCAAAACACTGAAGCTTTCTTT. Translating it yields CASSQNTEAFF.